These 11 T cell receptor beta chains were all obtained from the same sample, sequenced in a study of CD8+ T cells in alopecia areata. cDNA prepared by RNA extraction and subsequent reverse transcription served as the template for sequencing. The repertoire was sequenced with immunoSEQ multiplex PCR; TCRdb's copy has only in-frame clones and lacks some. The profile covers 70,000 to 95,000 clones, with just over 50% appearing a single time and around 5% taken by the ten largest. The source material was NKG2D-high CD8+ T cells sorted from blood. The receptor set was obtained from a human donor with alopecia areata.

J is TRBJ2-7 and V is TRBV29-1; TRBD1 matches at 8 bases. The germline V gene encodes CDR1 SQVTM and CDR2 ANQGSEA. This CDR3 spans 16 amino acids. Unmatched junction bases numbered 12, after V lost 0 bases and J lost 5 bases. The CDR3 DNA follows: TGCAGCGTTGAAGACTCATGGGGGTCAGGGGGCCACGAGCAGTACTTC. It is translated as CSVEDSWGSGGHEQYF.

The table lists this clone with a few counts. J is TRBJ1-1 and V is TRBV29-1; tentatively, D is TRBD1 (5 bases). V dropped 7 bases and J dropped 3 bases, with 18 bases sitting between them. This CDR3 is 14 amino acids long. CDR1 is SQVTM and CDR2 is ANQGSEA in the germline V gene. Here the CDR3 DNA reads TGCAGCGCTGTTCTGACGGGGGGGGACACTGAAGCTTTCTTT. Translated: CSAVLTGGDTEAFF.

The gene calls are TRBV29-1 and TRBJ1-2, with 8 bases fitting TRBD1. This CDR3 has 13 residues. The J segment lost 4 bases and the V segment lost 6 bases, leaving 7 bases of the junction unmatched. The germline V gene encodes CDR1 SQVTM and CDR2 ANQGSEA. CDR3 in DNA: TGCAGCGTACAGGACAGGGATAGCTATGGCTACACCTTC. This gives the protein CSVQDRDSYGYTF. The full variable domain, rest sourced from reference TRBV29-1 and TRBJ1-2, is SAVISQKPSRDICQRGTSLTIQCQVDSQVTMMFWYRQQPGQSLTLIATANQGSEATYESGFVIDKFPISRPNLTFSTLTVSNMSPEDSSIYLCSVQDRDSYGYTFGSGTRLTVV.

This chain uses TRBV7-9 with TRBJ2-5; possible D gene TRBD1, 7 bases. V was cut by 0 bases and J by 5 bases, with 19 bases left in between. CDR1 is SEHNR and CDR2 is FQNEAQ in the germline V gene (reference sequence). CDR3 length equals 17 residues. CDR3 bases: TGTGCCAGCAGCTTAGCGGTTCGCCAGGGGGGTGAGGAGACCCAGTACTTC. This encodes CASSLAVRQGGEETQYF.

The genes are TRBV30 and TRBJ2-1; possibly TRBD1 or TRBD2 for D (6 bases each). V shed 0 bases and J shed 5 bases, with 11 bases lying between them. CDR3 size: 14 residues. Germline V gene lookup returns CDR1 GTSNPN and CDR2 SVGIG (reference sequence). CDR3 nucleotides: TGTGCCTGGAGTGTGGGGGCGGGGAACAATGAGCAGTTCTTC. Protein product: CAWSVGAGNNEQFF.

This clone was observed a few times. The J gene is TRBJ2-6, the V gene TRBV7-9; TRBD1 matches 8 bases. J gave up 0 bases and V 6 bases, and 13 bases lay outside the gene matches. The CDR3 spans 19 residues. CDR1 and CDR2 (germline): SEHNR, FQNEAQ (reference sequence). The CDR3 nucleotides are TGTGCCAGCAGTCCCGTTCCGGGACAGGTTAGCTCTGGGGCCAACGTCCTGACTTTC. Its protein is CASSPVPGQVSSGANVLTF.

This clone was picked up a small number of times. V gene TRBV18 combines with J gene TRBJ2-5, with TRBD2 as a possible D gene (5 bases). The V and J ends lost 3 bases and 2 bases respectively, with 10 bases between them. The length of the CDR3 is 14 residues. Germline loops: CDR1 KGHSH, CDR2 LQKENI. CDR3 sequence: CASSPEDFQETQYF. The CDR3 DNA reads TGTGCCAGCTCACCGGAGGACTTTCAAGAGACCCAGTACTTC. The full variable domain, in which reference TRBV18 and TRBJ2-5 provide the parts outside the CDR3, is NAGVMQNPRHLVRRRGQEARLRCSPMKGHSHVYWYRQLPEEGLKFMVYLQKENIIDESGMPKERFSAEFPKEGPSILRIQQVVRGDSAAYFCASSPEDFQETQYFGPGTRLLVL.

The CDR3 loop reads CASAEGSSNQPQHF. The CDR3 DNA reads TGTGCTAGTGCCGAGGGGAGCAGCAATCAGCCCCAGCATTTT. The rearrangement joins TRBV12-5 to TRBJ1-5, with D possibly TRBD1 on 5 matching bases. This CDR3 has 14 residues. Deletions cut 7 bases from V and 1 base from J, with 11 bases between. Germline V lookup: CDR1 LGHNT, CDR2 FRNRAP.

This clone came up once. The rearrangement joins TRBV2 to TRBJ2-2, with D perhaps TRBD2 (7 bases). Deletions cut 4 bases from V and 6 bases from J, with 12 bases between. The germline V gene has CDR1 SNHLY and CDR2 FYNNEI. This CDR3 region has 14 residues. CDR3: CASSAGGRSGELFF. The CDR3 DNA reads TGTGCCAGCAGTGCGGGGGGCCGGTCCGGGGAGCTGTTTTTT.

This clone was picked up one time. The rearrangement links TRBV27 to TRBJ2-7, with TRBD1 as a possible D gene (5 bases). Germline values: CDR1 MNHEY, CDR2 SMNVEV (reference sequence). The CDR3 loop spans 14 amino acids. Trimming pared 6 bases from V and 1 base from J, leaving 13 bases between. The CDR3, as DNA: TGTGCCAGCAGCATCAGGGAACCTTCCTACGAGCAGTACTTC. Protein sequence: CASSIREPSYEQYF.

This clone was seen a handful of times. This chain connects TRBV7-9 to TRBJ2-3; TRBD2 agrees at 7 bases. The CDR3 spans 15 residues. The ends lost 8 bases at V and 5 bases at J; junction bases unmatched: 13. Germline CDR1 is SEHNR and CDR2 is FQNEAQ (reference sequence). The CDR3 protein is CASYWTTSVRDTQYF. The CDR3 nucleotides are TGTGCCAGCTACTGGACAACTAGCGTACGAGATACGCAGTATTTT.